The 30 T cell receptor beta chains below all came from one sample that was sequenced in a study of T cell responses to AZD1222 COVID-19 vaccine. Using immunoSEQ multiplex PCR, the repertoire was profiled, and TCRdb retains in-frame clones only, with some absent. The data show over 85,000 clones, around nine tenths seen once. Here the sequenced sample was peripheral blood, taken 28 days after the second AZD1222 dose. The receptor source for this set is an adult who received the AZD1222 COVID-19 vaccine.

The chain employs TRBV28 and TRBJ2-5, with D perhaps TRBD1 (5 bases). Trimming removed 6 bases from V and 0 bases from J, with 8 bases in between. The germline CDR1 and CDR2 sequences are MDHEN and SYDVKM. The CDR3 runs 13 residues. CDR3 sequence (DNA): TGTGCCAGCAGCGACAGTAACCAAGAGACCCAGTACTTC. Protein product: CASSDSNQETQYF.

A single count supports this clone. V usage is TRBV6-5 and J usage is TRBJ1-2, with 8 bases lining up with TRBD1. Germline CDR1 MNHEY, CDR2 SVGAGI. The CDR3 has 15 amino acids. The J segment lost 2 bases and the V segment lost 6 bases, leaving 8 bases of the junction unmatched. CDR3 bases: TGTGCCAGCAGGGCGCTCGGACAGGGAAACTATGGCTACACCTTC. This translates into CASRALGQGNYGYTF.

The chain employs TRBV6-5 and TRBJ1-6; possible D gene TRBD1, 6 bases. V was pared by 7 bases and J by 4 bases, with 8 bases between. The germline CDR1 and CDR2 sequences are MNHEY and SVGAGI. The CDR3 contains 13 residues. The CDR3: CASTGAYNSPLHF. DNA of the CDR3: TGTGCCAGCACAGGGGCATATAATTCACCCCTCCACTTT.

The chain carries TRBV7-3 and TRBJ1-1; 7 bases fit TRBD1. The germline V gene encodes CDR1 SGHTA and CDR2 FQGTGA. Trimming cost V 5 bases and J 4 bases; bases outside gene matches: 4. CDR3 length: 13 residues. This chain's CDR3 is CASSKTGATEAFF. CDR3 sequence (DNA): TGTGCCAGCAGCAAAACAGGGGCCACTGAAGCTTTCTTT.

The genes are TRBV7-3 and TRBJ1-4; TRBD1 is a possible D gene (5 bases). This CDR3 is 12 amino acids long. In germline, CDR1 is SGHTA, CDR2 FQGTGA. The V gene lost 10 bases and the J gene lost 5 bases, with 11 bases spanning the gap. The CDR3 DNA reads as TGTGCCACGCCGGACAAGAATGAAAAACTGTTTTTT. This gives the protein CATPDKNEKLFF.

The rearrangement uses TRBV7-9 and TRBJ2-3, with 8 bases that match TRBD1. With V trimmed by 0 bases and J by 1 base, 0 bases remained unmatched. The CDR3 sequence is 15 residues long. Per the germline V gene, CDR1 is SEHNR and CDR2 is FQNEAQ (reference sequence). The CDR3 DNA is TGTGCCAGCAGCTTAGCACAGGGGGGCACAGATACGCAGTATTTT. Translating it yields CASSLAQGGTDTQYF.

This clone is a singleton in its sample. The chain employs TRBV6-5 and TRBJ1-2; TRBD1 matches 8 bases. Germline CDR1 is MNHEY and CDR2 is SVGAGI. This CDR3 spans 14 amino acids. V lost 5 bases, J lost 4 bases, and 6 bases stayed unmatched. The CDR3 loop is CASSRDRGIYGYTF. CDR3 nucleotide sequence: TGTGCCAGCAGTAGAGACAGGGGTATCTATGGCTACACCTTC.

The chain links TRBV19 to TRBJ1-2; D remains unclear. The germline V gene encodes CDR1 LNHDA and CDR2 SQIVND (reference sequence). CDR3 length: 14 amino acids. Trimming removed 3 bases at V and 4 bases at J, with 12 bases between. The CDR3 loop reads CASSMVDLSYGYTF. CDR3 nucleotide sequence: TGTGCCAGTAGTATGGTGGATTTGTCCTATGGCTACACCTTC.

J is TRBJ1-4 and V is TRBV7-9; D is ambiguous. Per the germline V gene, CDR1 is SEHNR and CDR2 is FQNEAQ (reference sequence). The V gene lost 5 bases and the J gene lost 4 bases, with 5 bases spanning the gap. The CDR3 is 12 residues long. CDR3 in DNA: TGTGCCAGCAGCCGATTTAATGAAAAACTGTTTTTT. This gives the protein CASSRFNEKLFF. Looking up the rest from reference TRBV7-9 and TRBJ1-4 gives the full variable domain: DTGVSQNPRHKITKRGQNVTFRCDPISEHNRLYWYRQTLGQGPEFLTYFQNEAQLEKSRLLSDRFSAERPKGSFSTLEIQRTEQGDSAMYLCASSRFNEKLFFGSGTQLSVL.

The rearrangement uses TRBV28 and TRBJ2-7, with D possibly TRBD1 on 7 matching bases. Germline V gene data show CDR1 as MDHEN and CDR2 as SYDVKM. V was trimmed by 3 bases and J by 1 base, leaving 10 bases between them. The CDR3 length is 14 residues. CDR3 nucleotide sequence: TGTGCCAGCAGTTTCGCGGGACAGTCCTACGAGCAGTACTTC. Protein product: CASSFAGQSYEQYF.

CDR3 sequence (DNA): TGTGCCAGCAGCCCCTTGGTCCAGGGAACGAACACTGAAGCTTTCTTT. Translation: CASSPLVQGTNTEAFF. The chain employs TRBV7-9 and TRBJ1-1; maybe TRBD1 (5 bases). The CDR3 runs to 16 residues. V was trimmed by 5 bases and J by 1 base, leaving 17 bases between them. Germline CDR1 reads SEHNR; CDR2 reads FQNEAQ (reference sequence). Drawing the rest from reference TRBV7-9 and TRBJ1-1, the complete variable domain is DTGVSQNPRHKITKRGQNVTFRCDPISEHNRLYWYRQTLGQGPEFLTYFQNEAQLEKSRLLSDRFSAERPKGSFSTLEIQRTEQGDSAMYLCASSPLVQGTNTEAFFGQGTRLTVV.

The genes are TRBV9 and TRBJ2-5, with TRBD2 matching over 12 bases. Germline lookup yields CDR1 SGDLS and CDR2 YYNGEE. V shed 4 bases and J 5 bases; nucleotides not matched to a gene: 12. The CDR3 consists of 17 residues. Here the CDR3 DNA reads TGTGCCAGCAGCCCGACTAGCGGGGGCCACGGGGGGGAGACCCAGTACTTC. It is translated as CASSPTSGGHGGETQYF.

V is TRBV28 and J is TRBJ1-5; D perhaps matches TRBD1 (5 bases). The CDR3 length is 12 residues. The germline V gene encodes CDR1 MDHEN and CDR2 SYDVKM. Trimming stripped 1 base from V and 11 bases from J, with 9 bases between. The CDR3 bases are TGTGCCAGCAGTTTATCAGGGCGGGCCCAGCATTTT. Residues: CASSLSGRAQHF.

This chain uses TRBV24-1 with TRBJ2-3; D call uncertain. The CDR3 covers 14 residues. The V gene's germline CDR1 is KGHDR and CDR2 SFDVKD. Between the trimmed V and J ends, which lost 5 bases and 4 bases, there was a span of 12 bases. CDR3 region: CATSVEEWADTQYF. The DNA of the CDR3 is TGTGCCACCAGTGTAGAGGAATGGGCAGATACGCAGTATTTT.

This chain connects TRBV23-1 to TRBJ2-1, with 8 positions matching TRBD2. TRBV23-1 belongs to the ORF category, with a function that is uncertain. The trim removed 0 bases at V and 7 bases at J, leaving 5 bases unmatched. CDR3 size: 15 residues. The CDR3 DNA follows: TGCGCCAGCAGTCAATCCACTAGCGGCGGAAATGAGCAGTTCTTC. This encodes CASSQSTSGGNEQFF.

This chain links TRBV28 with TRBJ1-2; possibly TRBD1 for D (5 bases). The germline CDR1 and CDR2 sequences are MDHEN and SYDVKM. This CDR3 contains 15 residues. The V end lost 8 bases, the J end lost 5 bases, and 21 bases lay between the germline ends. The CDR3 region is CASGRGVGLKYGYTF. The CDR3 region has the DNA TGTGCCAGCGGTAGGGGCGTGGGGCTCAAATATGGCTACACCTTC.

This chain links TRBV24-1 with TRBJ2-3; no clear D. Trimming shortened V by 9 bases and J by 4 bases, and 16 bases separated the two germline ends. The CDR3 extends over 14 amino acids. The germline V gene has CDR1 KGHDR and CDR2 SFDVKD. CDR3 loop: CATPASNSADTQYF. DNA of the CDR3: TGTGCCACCCCCGCGTCAAACTCAGCAGATACGCAGTATTTT.

The CDR3 bases are TGTGCCAGCAGCCTACAGCCAGCTAATTCACCCCTCCACTTT. This gives the protein CASSLQPANSPLHF. This chain uses TRBV6-4 with TRBJ1-6; D not resolved. The CDR3 runs 14 residues. Germline assignment: CDR1 MRHNA and CDR2 SNTAGT. Deletions cut 6 bases from V and 6 bases from J, with 12 bases between.

This chain connects TRBV28 to TRBJ2-4; TRBD2 is a possible D gene (5 bases). This CDR3 has 13 residues. Germline V CDR1 and CDR2: MDHEN, SYDVKM. V lost 2 bases and J lost 7, with 9 bases in between. CDR3 in DNA: TGTGCCAGCAGTTTACGCCGAGGGAACATTCAGTACTTC. As protein: CASSLRRGNIQYF. The full variable domain, completed using reference TRBV28 and TRBJ2-4, is DVKVTQSSRYLVKRTGEKVFLECVQDMDHENMFWYRQDPGLGLRLIYFSYDVKMKEKGDIPEGYSVSREKKERFSLILESASTNQTSMYLCASSLRRGNIQYFGAGTRLSVL.

The table lists this clone with a count of one. The DNA for the CDR3 is TGTGCCAGCAGTTGGGGCCTCCCGGGGAGCAATCAGCCCCAGCATTTT. Residues: CASSWGLPGSNQPQHF. The chain couples TRBV28 to TRBJ1-5; a possible D gene is TRBD1 (5 bases). This CDR3 spans 16 amino acids. V was pared by 4 bases and J by 1 base, with 14 bases between. Germline CDR1 and CDR2: MDHEN and SYDVKM.

The chain carries TRBV5-1 and TRBJ2-3, with unresolved D. Germline CDR1 SGHRS, CDR2 YFSETQ. This CDR3 has 13 amino acids. The ends were cut back, 0 bases at V and 6 bases at J, with 8 bases in the middle. CDR3 region: CASSLGTRDTQYF. The CDR3 DNA follows: TGCGCCAGCAGCTTGGGGACCCGGGATACGCAGTATTTT.

In nucleotides, the CDR3 is TGTGCCATCAGTGGAGGTACACTCACCTACGAGCAGTACTTC. Protein product: CAISGGTLTYEQYF. The rearrangement uses TRBV10-3 and TRBJ2-7; D unclear. V was clipped by 4 bases and J by 2 bases, with 12 bases between them. CDR3 size: 14 residues. Germline CDR1 and CDR2: ENHRY and SYGVKD.

This clone was detected once. The V and J genes are TRBV5-4 and TRBJ1-1; D uncertain. The CDR3 sequence is 14 residues long. CDR1 is SGHNT, CDR2 YYREEE, per germline (reference sequence). V was cut by 1 base and J by 1 base, with 8 bases left in between. In nucleotides, the CDR3 is TGTGCCAGCAGCTTGTCTCACCGGAACACTGAAGCTTTCTTT. This sequence encodes CASSLSHRNTEAFF.

This sequence joins TRBV28 and TRBJ2-1; D unclear. CDR1 MDHEN and CDR2 SYDVKM come from the germline V gene. The V gene lost 10 bases and the J gene lost 9 bases, with 25 bases spanning the gap. The CDR3 is 15 amino acids. CDR3 sequence (DNA): TGTGCCACCCTATCCCTTGGAAACGAGTTGGCTGAGCAGTTCTTC. Protein: CATLSLGNELAEQFF.

The CDR3 DNA is TGTGCCAGCAGTTGGGGGACACCGCCCTCTGGAAACACCATATATTTT. As protein: CASSWGTPPSGNTIYF. The rearrangement joins TRBV6-5 to TRBJ1-3; D possibly corresponds to TRBD1 (6 bases). The CDR3 spans 16 residues. Germline V gene lookup returns CDR1 MNHEY and CDR2 SVGAGI. V shed 4 bases and J shed 0 bases, with 13 bases lying between them.

The chain links TRBV5-8 to TRBJ1-3; D is perhaps TRBD1 (5 bases). Trimming took 9 bases from V and 4 from J, leaving 11 bases between them. In germline, CDR1 is SGHTS, CDR2 YDEGEE. The CDR3 is 12 amino acids. The CDR3 nucleotides read TGTGCCACCCAGGGAGACGGAAACACCATATATTTT. As protein: CATQGDGNTIYF.

The J gene is TRBJ2-1, the V gene TRBV4-1; 9 bases are a match to TRBD1. This CDR3 has 16 amino acids. After removal of 0 bases from V and 6 bases from J, the junction contained 6 bases not matched to a gene. The V gene's germline CDR1 is MGHRA and CDR2 YSYEKL. The CDR3 loop reads CASSQEPGQGFNEQFF. In DNA, the CDR3 is TGCGCCAGCAGCCAAGAACCCGGACAGGGGTTCAATGAGCAGTTCTTC.

V usage is TRBV7-8 and J usage is TRBJ1-2; unclear D gene. Trimming removed 2 bases from V and 8 bases from J, with 18 bases in between. Germline CDR1 reads SGHVS; CDR2 reads FQNEAQ. CDR3 size: 15 residues. The CDR3 region is CASSLLNSPEGGYTF. CDR3 DNA: TGTGCCAGCAGCTTACTAAATTCCCCGGAAGGAGGCTACACCTTC.

J is TRBJ2-2 and V is TRBV28, with 10 bases matching TRBD2. From germline, CDR1 is MDHEN and CDR2 SYDVKM. The V and J ends lost 11 bases and 6 bases, in that order; junction bases with no gene match: 15. This CDR3 spans 16 amino acids. Here the CDR3 DNA reads TGTGCCGCCACGGGGAGCGGGAGGGCCTCGGCCGGGGAGCTGTTTTTT. This gives the protein CAATGSGRASAGELFF.

The J gene is TRBJ1-3, the V gene TRBV28; no firm D call. Germline V lookup: CDR1 MDHEN, CDR2 SYDVKM. This CDR3 has 15 residues. Trimming removed 5 bases at V and 0 bases at J, with 11 bases between. The CDR3 loop reads CASSPHIISGNTIYF. CDR3 in DNA: TGTGCCAGCAGTCCACATATTATCTCTGGAAACACCATATATTTT.